This T cell receptor (beta chain) was sequenced for a study of human T cells and chemical hapten exposure. Across the whole study: Investigators sensitized approximately 2 cm by approximately 2 cm of upper inner arm skin with 2% DPC. Across the whole study, which lasted roughly 24 weeks, patients were given diphenylcyclopropenone on the scalp once a week. General study points: Alopecia affecting every donor means their immune response may not match healthy people's.

Germline-derived CDR1 and CDR2 are LGHDT and YNNKEL (reference sequence). The V gene lost 4 bases and the J gene lost 7 bases, with 14 bases spanning the gap. The CDR3 is 13 residues long. The library labeled individual cDNA molecules by adding unique molecular identifiers to them. TCRdb processed the RACE reads anew with MiXCR; each CDR3 protein has one entry. The sample records some 27,000 distinct CDR3 sequences, 8.5% to 9.5% being singletons. This clonotype occurred many times. The target antigen is unknown. This sample's time point: patch test 2, 6 weeks after DPC sensitization. Treatment: therapeutic diphenylcyclopropenone sensitization with weekly scalp DPC.

The chain employs TRBV3-1 and TRBJ2-7; D gene uncertain. This sequence originates from a man aged 30 to 45 with alopecia areata. Some clones in this sample may be carry-over from other donors' samples. This sample comprised whole blood, obtained in connection with sensitization to the hapten diphenylcyclopropenone (DPC). The CDR3 protein is CASSPPISREQYF. The CDR3 nucleotides are TGTGCCAGCAGCCCACCGATAAGCAGGGAGCAGTACTTC.